The 5 T cell receptor beta chains given below trace back to one sample, sequenced in a study of CD8 T cells in Susac syndrome. The RNA input was about 0.45 to 1 ug, and it was reverse transcribed with random hexamers. Each CDR3 protein gets one entry after TCRdb re-called the immunoSEQ multiplex PCR reads with MiXCR. The table has about 280,000 distinct CDR3 sequences, 70% to 90% seen once; the top ten hold around 0.12%. The sample taken for sequencing was CD8+ T cells from PBMCs. The receptor set was obtained from a human donor with multiple sclerosis.

In DNA form, the CDR3 reads TGTGCCAGCAGCGCTAGGGACAGTAACTATTCACCCCTCCACTTT. This encodes CASSARDSNYSPLHF. V gene TRBV9 combines with J gene TRBJ1-6; 7 positions agree with TRBD1. The V and J ends lost 3 bases and 8 bases, in that order; junction bases with no gene match: 8. The CDR3 sequence is 15 residues long. The germline V gene has CDR1 SGDLS and CDR2 YYNGEE.

V is TRBV6-6 and J is TRBJ2-1; D uncertain. Looked up from germline, CDR1 is MNHNY and CDR2 is SVGAGI (reference sequence). The CDR3 length is 12 residues. V was clipped by 7 bases and J by 5 bases, with 9 bases between them. CDR3 coding DNA: TGTGCCAGCAAGAGTTACGACAATGAGCAGTTCTTC. This sequence encodes CASKSYDNEQFF.

This sequence joins TRBV12-3 or TRBV12-4 and TRBJ2-3, with 11 bases that match TRBD2. This CDR3 is 15 amino acids long. V gave up 3 bases and J gave up 5 bases; unmatched junction bases: 4. For the CDR3, the DNA is TGTGCCAGCAGTTTGAAAGGACTAGCGGGAGATACGCAGTATTTT. It encodes CASSLKGLAGDTQYF.

The chain recombines TRBV23-1 with TRBJ2-7; D unclear. TRBV23-1 is an open reading frame whose function is uncertain. Trimming shortened V by 4 bases and J by 4 bases, and 23 bases separated the two germline ends. This CDR3 region has 17 residues. This CDR3 reads CASSPLGPTRVKYEQYF. CDR3 nucleotides: TGCGCCAGCAGTCCATTGGGTCCGACAAGGGTAAAGTACGAGCAGTACTTC.

This clonotype appeared once. The V and J genes are TRBV4-2 and TRBJ2-2; D may be TRBD2 (5 bases). The V and J ends lost 0 bases and 7 bases respectively, with 15 bases between them. CDR3 size: 16 residues. The germline CDR1 and CDR2 sequences are LGHNA and YNFKEQ. Written as DNA, the CDR3 is TGTGCCAGCAGCCAAGACCTATCGGTGGCGGGCGGGGAGCTGTTTTTT. It specifies CASSQDLSVAGGELFF.